The rows below give T cell receptor beta chains drawn from one sample of a study of blood T cell repertoires in COVID-19. Measured with immunoSEQ multiplex PCR; TCRdb has only the in-frame clones, and not every one. Of some 99,000 clones in the sample, around 82% were seen once. The sample taken for sequencing was peripheral blood. All receptors derive from a woman aged 45-59 years with acute or convalescent COVID-19. The CDR3 runs from the conserved cysteine through the conserved F or W. The D gene is left open where the match is weak. Size is omitted from some rows. Given values are once, few, many or a class for expanded clones.

>TRBV20-1|TRBJ2-1|NA|TRBD2
TGCAGTGCTAGTGGCCCGAGCGGGGGGATGAATGAGCAGTTCTTC
CSASGPSGGMNEQFF
>TRBV5-1|TRBJ2-1|NA|NA
TGCGCCAGCAATCCAGGGGACTCCTACAATGAGCAGTTCTTC
CASNPGDSYNEQFF
>TRBV6-5|TRBJ2-1|NA|NA
TGTGCCAGCAGTCGGCGGGCAGCAGAGGTTTCGTTCTTC
CASSRRAAEVSFF
>TRBV25-1|TRBJ1-5|once|NA
TGTGCCAGCAGATCCGAGGGTGATCAGCCCCAGCATTTT
CASRSEGDQPQHF
>TRBV2|TRBJ2-7|NA|TRBD1
TGTGCCAGCAGGGGAGGACAGGGGGTGGGCTACGAGCAGTACTTC
CASRGGQGVGYEQYF
>TRBV10-3|TRBJ1-6|few|NA
TGTGCCATCCGCGGGGCCGCTAATAATTCACCCCTCCACTTT
CAIRGAANNSPLHF
>TRBV7-3|TRBJ2-3|NA|TRBD1
TGTGCCAGCACCCAACAGCTGACAGGGATGGTGACAGATACGCAGTATTTT
CASTQQLTGMVTDTQYF
>TRBV5-1|TRBJ1-4|NA|NA
TGCGCCAGCAGCAAGTCAGGGGATGAAAAACTGTTTTTT
CASSKSGDEKLFF
>TRBV19|TRBJ1-5|NA|NA
TGTGCCAGTAGTCAGGGTAGACAGCCCCAGCATTTT
CASSQGRQPQHF
>TRBV7-3|TRBJ2-3|NA|TRBD2
TGTGCCAGCAGCTTTGGGCGGGGGACAGATACGCAGTATTTT
CASSFGRGTDTQYF
>TRBV28|TRBJ2-5|NA|NA
TGTGCCAGCAGTTTACGAGCAGGGCTACAAGAGACCCAGTACTTC
CASSLRAGLQETQYF
>TRBV6-5|TRBJ1-5|NA|TRBD1
TGTGCCAGCGGTAAACAGGGGTGGGGGCAGCCCCAGCATTTT
CASGKQGWGQPQHF
>TRBV7-9|TRBJ2-7|NA|TRBD2
TGTGCCAGCAGCTCGACTAGCGGGGCCTACGAGCAGTACTTC
CASSSTSGAYEQYF
>TRBV24-1|TRBJ1-3|few|NA
TGTGCCACCAGCCAGGGAACTAACTCTGGAAACACCATATATTTT
CATSQGTNSGNTIYF
>TRBV11-2|TRBJ1-1|NA|NA
TGTGCCAGCAGCTTAAGTATAGGTCCGGGGAACACTGAAGCTTTCTTT
CASSLSIGPGNTEAFF
>TRBV27|TRBJ1-5|NA|NA
TGTGCCAGCAGTTCTCTCCAGGGTACCCAGCATTTT
CASSSLQGTQHF
>TRBV6-5|TRBJ1-1|NA|NA
TGTGCCAGCAGCCTTTGGGACAAGTCGAACACTGAAGCTTTCTTT
CASSLWDKSNTEAFF
>TRBV6-6|TRBJ1-2|NA|NA
TGTGCCAGCAGTTACCAGGGGTACAATGGCTACACCTTC
CASSYQGYNGYTF
>TRBV7-8|TRBJ1-1|NA|NA
TGTGCCAGCAGCCTGACAGTTAACACTGAAGCTTTCTTT
CASSLTVNTEAFF
>TRBV29-1|TRBJ1-4|NA|TRBD1
TGCAGCGTTGAAGGAGGGACAGGGGGCCAAAAACTGTTTTTT
CSVEGGTGGQKLFF
>TRBV7-3|TRBJ2-1|NA|NA
TGTGCCAGCAGCCAGGGACTCCTCTCCTACAATGAGCAGTTCTTC
CASSQGLLSYNEQFF
>TRBV2|TRBJ2-2|NA|NA
TGTGCCAGCATCGCTACGACAGCGAACACCGGGGAGCTGTTTTTT
CASIATTANTGELFF
>TRBV9|TRBJ1-1|NA|TRBD1
TGTGCCAGCAGCCCCTTGACAGGGCGGAGGACTGAAGCTTTCTTT
CASSPLTGRRTEAFF
>TRBV30|TRBJ2-3|NA|TRBD1
TGTGCCTGGGACAGGGAAGGCACAGATACGCAGTATTTT
CAWDREGTDTQYF
>TRBV14|TRBJ2-3|NA|TRBD2
TGTGCCAGCAGCCAACGAACGACTAGCGGGAGTTCCGATACGCAGTATTTT
CASSQRTTSGSSDTQYF
>TRBV7-9|TRBJ2-2|NA|TRBD1
TGTGCCCTCGGCAGGGACAGGGTGACCGGGGAGCTGTTTTTT
CALGRDRVTGELFF
>TRBV7-9|TRBJ1-4|NA|TRBD1
TGTGCCAGCAGCTTGACAGGGGAGAAGGGTGAAAAACTGTTTTTT
CASSLTGEKGEKLFF
>TRBV4-1|TRBJ2-1|NA|TRBD2
TGCGCCAGCAGCCAAGAAGGGGCGGGGGGGCACGGTGAGCAGTTCTTC
CASSQEGAGGHGEQFF
>TRBV9|TRBJ2-1|NA|TRBD2
TGTGCCAGCAGCGTAGGTGCGGGGGGGGTCAATGAGCAGTTCTTC
CASSVGAGGVNEQFF
>TRBV5-1|TRBJ2-2|NA|TRBD2
TGCGCCAGCAGCGAAGGTCTAGCGGGAAACACCGGGGAGCTGTTTTTT
CASSEGLAGNTGELFF
>TRBV6-6|TRBJ2-7|NA|NA
TGTGCCAGCACCTCGGGGGGCATAAATACCTACGAGCAGTACTTC
CASTSGGINTYEQYF
>TRBV3-1/TRBV3-2|TRBJ2-3|NA|TRBD2
TGTGCCAGCAGCCAAGTGGGGACTAGCGCAGATACGCAGTATTTT
CASSQVGTSADTQYF
>TRBV7-8|TRBJ2-7|once|TRBD1
TGTGCCAGCAGCTTCTTCCGCGGACAGGGGGCTACCTACGAGCAGTACTTC
CASSFFRGQGATYEQYF
>TRBV5-1|TRBJ2-3|NA|TRBD1
TGCGCCAGCAGCTTGGACCCCGGGACAGGGCCGGGGTCGCAGTATTTT
CASSLDPGTGPGSQYF
>TRBV20-1|TRBJ2-1|NA|NA
TGCAGTGCTGCGGGGAATGAGCAGTTCTTC
CSAAGNEQFF
>TRBV9|TRBJ2-3|NA|TRBD1
TGTGCCAGCAGCGTAGGTGGGGACAGGGGATCAGATACGCAGTATTTT
CASSVGGDRGSDTQYF
>TRBV4-2|TRBJ1-5|NA|NA
TGTGCCAGCAGCCAGAGGGGGGGTAGGAGCAATCAGCCCCAGCATTTT
CASSQRGGRSNQPQHF
>TRBV9|TRBJ2-7|once|TRBD1
TGTGCCAGCAGCCGGGACAGGGGGGCGACCTACGAGCAGTACTTC
CASSRDRGATYEQYF
>TRBV5-1|TRBJ2-2|NA|TRBD1
TGCGCCAGCAGCGGTCAGACAGGGGTGGACGGGGAGCTGTTTTTT
CASSGQTGVDGELFF
>TRBV19|TRBJ1-2|NA|NA
TGTGCCAGTGCAAGGAGGGAAGGAAACTATGGCTACACCTTC
CASARREGNYGYTF
>TRBV12-3/TRBV12-4|TRBJ1-2|NA|NA
TGTGCCAGCAGTTACTCCTCATATGGCTACACCTTC
CASSYSSYGYTF
>TRBV30|TRBJ1-6|NA|NA
TGTGCCTGGACGTCGAGTTCACCCCTCCACTTT
CAWTSSSPLHF
>TRBV20-1|TRBJ1-2|once|NA
TGCAGTGCTAGTCCCCGTTCCCAACGCGCCAGGAGCTACACCTTC
CSASPRSQRARSYTF
>TRBV19|TRBJ1-2|NA|NA
TGTGCCAGTAGTACCCCCGGGGGAAACTATGGCTACACCTTC
CASSTPGGNYGYTF
>TRBV12-3/TRBV12-4|TRBJ2-7|NA|NA
TGTGCCAGCAGTTTGGGCAGGCCCTACGAGCAGTACTTC
CASSLGRPYEQYF
>TRBV5-1|TRBJ1-2|NA|TRBD1
TGCGCCAGCAGCGTTGCCGGGACAGGGGCGACATATGGCTACACCTTC
CASSVAGTGATYGYTF
>TRBV5-4|TRBJ2-7|NA|TRBD1
TGTGCCAGCAGCTTGGGGGGCAGGGGGCCCCACGAGCAGTACTTC
CASSLGGRGPHEQYF
>TRBV3-1/TRBV3-2|TRBJ2-7|NA|NA
TGTGCCAGCAGCCAGTGGCAAAACGAGCAGTACTTC
CASSQWQNEQYF
>TRBV18|TRBJ2-5|NA|NA
TGTGCCAGCTCGCGGGGTCACGAGACCCAGTACTTC
CASSRGHETQYF
>TRBV5-1|TRBJ2-5|NA|TRBD1
TGCGCCAGCAGCTTGGCCGGGACAGTCCAAGAGACCCAGTACTTC
CASSLAGTVQETQYF
>TRBV5-1|TRBJ1-1|NA|NA
TGCGCCAGCAGCTCGGAGCCTCGACGGGGCACTGAAGCTTTCTTT
CASSSEPRRGTEAFF
>TRBV3-1/TRBV3-2|TRBJ1-5|NA|TRBD1
TGTGCCAGCAGCCAAGCCCTCTCGGACAGGGGCACAGATCAGCCCCAGCATTTT
CASSQALSDRGTDQPQHF
>TRBV12-3/TRBV12-4|TRBJ2-7|NA|TRBD2
TGTGCCAGCAGTTTGGCGGGGGGGCGCGAGCAGTACTTC
CASSLAGGREQYF
>TRBV19|TRBJ1-1|NA|TRBD1
TGTGCCAGTAGCCTTCCCGGACAGGGTACTGAAGCTTTCTTT
CASSLPGQGTEAFF
>TRBV5-6|TRBJ1-2|once|TRBD1
TGTGCCAGCAGCGTAACAGGGGCTAACTATGGCTACACCTTC
CASSVTGANYGYTF
>TRBV24-1|TRBJ1-1|NA|NA
TGTGCCACCAGTGATTTGCGAGGAGCTTTCTTT
CATSDLRGAFF
>TRBV4-2|TRBJ1-5|NA|NA
TGTGCCAGCAGCCAAGTTTTAGGAGGGATGGGAAATCAGCCCCAGCATTTT
CASSQVLGGMGNQPQHF
>TRBV5-4|TRBJ1-2|once|NA
TGTGCCAGCAGCCCGTTGGGGAAGGGGAACTATGGCTACACCTTC
CASSPLGKGNYGYTF
>TRBV30|TRBJ1-5|few|TRBD1
TGTGCCTGGAACCCGGGACAGGGGGCAAATCAGCCCCAGCATTTT
CAWNPGQGANQPQHF
>TRBV11-3|TRBJ2-7|NA|TRBD1
TGTGCCAGCAGCTCGGGACAGATCTCCCCTCGAGAGCAGTACTTC
CASSSGQISPREQYF